This TCR beta chain was captured by sequencing in a study of T cells in Graves' hyperthyroidism and ophthalmopathy. Germline CDR1 and CDR2: SGHTA and FQGNSA. After removal of 0 bases from V and 5 bases from J, the junction contained 9 bases not matched to a gene. The CDR3 totals 16 residues. Many counts were recorded for this clonotype. Antigen: not known. RNA transcripts gave rise to amplified TCR beta CDR3 regions. TCR CDR3 underwent first-round RT-PCR with the HTBI primer set. TCRdb used MiXCR to reprocess the multiplex PCR reads, holding one entry per CDR3 protein. This sample has 300,000 to 500,000 distinct CDR3 sequences, with about 14% found just once. Overall study findings and caveats: Most clonotypes that expanded in the thyroid above 0.001 also showed up in blood.

The chain couples TRBV7-2 to TRBJ1-2; 7 nucleotides match TRBD1. This TCR came from a man between 50 and 59 years old with Graves' ophthalmopathy. Sequenced sample: blood. The CDR3 bases are TGTGCCAGCAGCTTAGCGAGTATTCCAGGGGGATATGGCTACACCTTC. It yields the protein CASSLASIPGGYGYTF.